These 19 T cell receptor beta chains were all obtained from the same sample, sequenced in a study of Graves' ophthalmopathy and Graves' hyperthyroidism. Scientists amplified the TCR beta CDR3 regions from RNA transcripts. RT-PCR was first run with HTBI primers, then multiplex PCR in a second round. Each CDR3 protein is one row after TCRdb ran MiXCR on the multiplex PCR reads. The table includes 350,000 to 400,000 distinct CDR3 sequences, 15% detected once. Source material: peripheral blood. Source of these receptors: a woman between 18 and 30 years old with stable Graves' hyperthyroidism.

This clonotype was seen ten or more times. This rearrangement joins TRBV20-1 to TRBJ2-4, with D possibly TRBD1 on 5 matching bases. This CDR3 is built from 13 residues. CDR1 is DFQATT, CDR2 SNEGSKA, per germline (reference sequence). V was clipped by 2 bases and J by 4 bases, with 9 bases between them. This chain's CDR3 is CSARTSGKNIQYF. In nucleotides, the CDR3 is TGCAGTGCTAGAACTTCAGGGAAAAACATTCAGTACTTC.

This clonotype was detected ten times or more. This sequence joins TRBV6-5 and TRBJ1-2; TRBD1 matches at 8 bases. Germline CDR1 MNHEY, CDR2 SVGAGI. The V gene end was trimmed by 2 bases and the J gene end by 7 bases; junction bases not matched to a gene: 9. The CDR3 spans 15 residues. In nucleotides, the CDR3 is TGTGCCAGCAGTTACACTCAACTAGACAGGGGTGGCTACACCTTC. Translated, it gives CASSYTQLDRGGYTF.

The chain employs TRBV20-1 and TRBJ1-5, with D possibly being TRBD1 (6 bases). CDR1 and CDR2 (germline): DFQATT, SNEGSKA (reference sequence). V lost 3 bases to trimming and J lost 3 bases, with 15 bases between them. The CDR3 has 15 residues. The CDR3, as DNA: TGCAGTGCTAGGAGGGCCGGGACACCCAATCAGCCCCAGCATTTT. This gives the protein CSARRAGTPNQPQHF.

This clonotype was picked up many times. The chain uses TRBV5-1 and TRBJ2-7; perhaps TRBD1 as D (6 bases). The V end was cut by 4 bases, the J end by 3 bases, with 17 bases between. Germline lookup yields CDR1 SGHRS and CDR2 YFSETQ. The CDR3 has 15 residues. CDR3 protein: CASSRQDPKIYEQYF. CDR3 coding DNA: TGCGCCAGCAGCCGACAGGACCCTAAGATCTACGAGCAGTACTTC.

The table lists this clonotype with many counts. This sequence joins TRBV10-3 and TRBJ1-6; 10 bases map to TRBD1. Germline CDR1 is ENHRY and CDR2 is SYGVKD. V dropped 2 bases and J dropped 14; count of bases not matched to a gene: 12. The CDR3 is 16 amino acids. CDR3 in DNA: TGTGCCATCAGTGAGAGTTACCGGGACAGGGGAAGGGCCCTCCACTTT. Its protein product is CAISESYRDRGRALHF.

The table lists this clonotype with many counts. The CDR3, as DNA: TGCAGTGCTACCCGAGAATCGAACACTGAAGCTTTCTTT. Translation: CSATRESNTEAFF. The chain carries TRBV20-1 and TRBJ1-1; D uncertain. The CDR3 is made up of 13 amino acids. Trimming pared 4 bases from V and 1 base from J, leaving 10 bases between. The germline V gene has CDR1 DFQATT and CDR2 SNEGSKA (reference sequence).

The gene calls are TRBV28 and TRBJ1-5, with TRBD1 identical over 10 bases. In germline, CDR1 is MDHEN, CDR2 SYDVKM. J gave up 5 bases and V 4 bases, and 5 bases lay outside the gene matches. The CDR3 consists of 15 residues. This chain's CDR3 is CASSSPGQGYQPQHF. The CDR3 nucleotides are TGTGCCAGCAGTTCCCCGGGACAGGGGTATCAGCCCCAGCATTTT. The complete variable domain, with remaining parts taken from reference TRBV28 and TRBJ1-5, reads DVKVTQSSRYLVKRTGEKVFLECVQDMDHENMFWYRQDPGLGLRLIYFSYDVKMKEKGDIPEGYSVSREKKERFSLILESASTNQTSMYLCASSSPGQGYQPQHFGDGTRLSIL.

This clonotype has at least ten counts. A read error is likely, as this CDR3 ends without the conserved phenylalanine or tryptophan. The CDR3 bases are TGCAGCGCCGACGGGGGGCAGAACTATGGCTACACCCTC. Translation: CSADGGQNYGYTL. The rearrangement uses TRBV29-1 and TRBJ1-2; perhaps TRBD1 as D (6 bases). The V end was cut by 7 bases, the J end by 2 bases, with 14 bases between. Germline CDR1 SQVTM, CDR2 ANQGSEA. The CDR3 spans 13 residues.

This clonotype was observed at least ten times. The V call is TRBV11-2, the J call TRBJ2-2; no definite D call. Germline CDR1 reads SGHAT; CDR2 reads FQNNGV. V was trimmed by 3 bases and J by 2 bases, leaving 10 bases between them. This CDR3 is 15 amino acids long. Here the CDR3 DNA reads TGTGCCAGCAGCTTCGGAACCCTTAACACCGGGGAGCTGTTTTTT. It codes for CASSFGTLNTGELFF.

This clonotype has more than one count but fewer than ten. The chain joins TRBV9 to TRBJ2-5; 9 bases line up with TRBD1. Germline lookup yields CDR1 SGDLS and CDR2 YYNGEE. CDR3 size: 16 residues. Losses at the gene ends were 2 bases for V and 2 bases for J; bases not matched to a gene: 7. The CDR3 nucleotides read TGTGCCAGCAGCGTCAGCCCCGGACAGGGGCAAGAGACCCAGTACTTC. Amino acids: CASSVSPGQGQETQYF.

In this sample, this clonotype turned up many times. V is TRBV10-3 and J is TRBJ1-5, with 7 bases matching TRBD1. From germline, CDR1 is ENHRY and CDR2 SYGVKD. The CDR3 covers 15 residues. V lost 3 bases, J lost 3 bases, and 5 bases stayed unmatched. CDR3: CAISDWQGVNQPQHF. The CDR3 DNA follows: TGTGCCATCAGTGATTGGCAGGGGGTCAATCAGCCCCAGCATTTT.

The chain couples TRBV29-1 to TRBJ1-1; D is possibly TRBD1 (5 bases). CDR1 and CDR2 from the germline V gene are SQVTM and ANQGSEA. This CDR3 is built from 13 residues. Trimming took 1 base from V and 0 from J, leaving 6 bases between them. Written as DNA, the CDR3 is TGCAGCGTTGAAGGACAGTTGAACACTGAAGCTTTCTTT. Its translation is CSVEGQLNTEAFF.

This clonotype was detected ten times or more. This chain uses TRBV6-1 with TRBJ1-6; the D gene is possibly TRBD1 (6 bases). This CDR3 has 17 residues. Trimming stripped 5 bases from V and 3 bases from J, with 17 bases between. Germline CDR1 reads MNHNS; CDR2 reads SASEGT. This CDR3 is CASSPNRVGSYNSPLHF. As DNA, the CDR3 is TGTGCCAGCAGTCCTAACAGGGTAGGAAGCTATAATTCACCCCTCCACTTT.

In this sample, this clonotype turned up many times. V gene TRBV28 combines with J gene TRBJ1-1, with a weak D call TRBD1 (6 bases). Germline V gene lookup returns CDR1 MDHEN and CDR2 SYDVKM. The CDR3 is 15 residues long. V was pared by 6 bases and J by 1 base, with 15 bases between. The DNA for the CDR3 is TGTGCCAGCAGCCCTGGGGGGGCGAGGAACACTGAAGCTTTCTTT. Its protein is CASSPGGARNTEAFF. Complete variable domain (other parts from reference TRBV28 and TRBJ1-1): DVKVTQSSRYLVKRTGEKVFLECVQDMDHENMFWYRQDPGLGLRLIYFSYDVKMKEKGDIPEGYSVSREKKERFSLILESASTNQTSMYLCASSPGGARNTEAFFGQGTRLTVV.

This clonotype was counted ten times or more. The J gene is TRBJ1-1, the V gene TRBV18; 7 bases are a match to TRBD1. Germline assignment: CDR1 KGHSH and CDR2 LQKENI. The CDR3 runs 15 residues. The V segment lost 1 base and the J segment 4 bases; nucleotides outside the gene matches: 6. The CDR3 bases are TGTGCCAGCTCACCACAAGGGGGCAGGCGCACTGAAGCTTTCTTT. Translation: CASSPQGGRRTEAFF. The full variable domain, rest sourced from reference TRBV18 and TRBJ1-1, is NAGVMQNPRHLVRRRGQEARLRCSPMKGHSHVYWYRQLPEEGLKFMVYLQKENIIDESGMPKERFSAEFPKEGPSILRIQQVVRGDSAAYFCASSPQGGRRTEAFFGQGTRLTVV.

This clonotype was seen at least ten times. V and J are TRBV20-1 and TRBJ1-6; D is perhaps TRBD1 (6 bases). This CDR3 has 14 amino acids. Germline V lookup: CDR1 DFQATT, CDR2 SNEGSKA (reference sequence). V lost 0 bases, J lost 6 bases, and 9 bases lay in between. CDR3 loop: CSAREQGPNSPLHF. DNA of the CDR3: TGCAGTGCTAGAGAGCAGGGGCCTAATTCACCCCTCCACTTT.

This clonotype was seen just once. This likely comes from a read error, as the CDR3 has no conserved phenylalanine or tryptophan at its end. The chain recombines TRBV6-1 with TRBJ1-2; D might be TRBD1 (5 bases). The CDR3 totals 13 residues. The germline gives CDR1 MNHNS, CDR2 SASEGT. Between the trimmed V and J ends, which lost 5 bases and 4 bases, there was a span of 11 bases. The CDR3, as DNA: TGTGCCAGCAGTCTGACAGAAAGCTATGGCTACACCTAC. Translation gives CASSLTESYGYTY.

This clonotype was seen ten or more times. V gene TRBV12-3 or TRBV12-4 combines with J gene TRBJ1-2; tentative D call: TRBD1 (5 bases). The CDR3 is 15 amino acids. Trimming shortened V by 3 bases and J by 7 bases, and 18 bases separated the two germline ends. In nucleotides, the CDR3 is TGTGCCAGCAGTTTGCGGTCGGGGGAAGGTGTTGGCTACACCTTC. Amino acids: CASSLRSGEGVGYTF.

The chain uses TRBV12-3 or TRBV12-4 and TRBJ1-1; D unclear. V was pared by 6 bases and J by 10 bases, with 18 bases between. The CDR3 sequence is 13 residues long. For the CDR3, the DNA is TGTGCCAGCAGAGACATGAGGGAAGGGTTAGCTTTCTTT. Protein product: CASRDMREGLAFF.